This is a list of T cell receptor beta chains from one sample in a study of T cells after yellow fever vaccination. From the 5' RACE reads, TCRdb called clonotypes with MiXCR, one entry per CDR3 protein. The sample records about 240,000 distinct CDR3 sequences, 6.9% being singletons. Sequences were derived from CD4+ T cells sorted from PBMCs, sampled 15 days after the yellow fever booster vaccination. Every receptor here comes from a man under 40 who received the YFV17D yellow fever vaccine. Each CDR3 is given with its conserved first and last residue. Each record gives: clone size, V gene, CDR3 protein. Rows may omit the clone size; those that give it use once, few, many or a size class.

clone size: .; V gene: TRBV4-3; CDR3 protein: CASSRDLASYYEQYF
clone size: few; V gene: TRBV4-1; CDR3 protein: CASSQANWGGPEWETRDKTQYF
clone size: many; V gene: TRBV3-1; CDR3 protein: CASSPFGADTQYF
clone size: many; V gene: TRBV9; CDR3 protein: CATSSREADTQYF
clone size: once; V gene: TRBV29-1; CDR3 protein: CSAPTRDGTDTQYF
clone size: .; V gene: TRBV6-2/TRBV6-3; CDR3 protein: CASRRDWAAAFF
clone size: .; V gene: TRBV7-9; CDR3 protein: CASSPLSNSERGTQYF
clone size: many; V gene: TRBV2; CDR3 protein: CASSGWGTGNGYTF
clone size: few; V gene: TRBV12-3/TRBV12-4; CDR3 protein: CASSRYPTGFTGELFF
clone size: many; V gene: TRBV27; CDR3 protein: CASSRPRDRGTDTQYF
clone size: many; V gene: TRBV6-1; CDR3 protein: CASTRGGVRPTGELFF